These 8 T cell receptor beta chains were all obtained from the same sample, sequenced in a study of T cell responses to AZD1222 COVID-19 vaccine. Sequencing used immunoSEQ multiplex PCR; TCRdb keeps in-frame clones, though not all of them. The sample has under 150,000 clones; 85% to 95% are singletons. This specimen was peripheral blood, taken 28 days after the second AZD1222 dose. The receptor set was obtained from an adult who received the AZD1222 COVID-19 vaccine.

The chain has TRBV28 and TRBJ2-2, with D perhaps TRBD2 (5 bases). Trimming removed 2 bases at V and 6 bases at J, with 10 bases between. The CDR3 runs 14 residues. Germline-derived CDR1 and CDR2 are MDHEN and SYDVKM. CDR3 nucleotides: TGTGCCAGCAGTTTAGAGGGATACGCCGGGGAGCTGTTTTTT. This codes for CASSLEGYAGELFF.

This chain uses TRBV27 with TRBJ1-2; tentative D call: TRBD1 (5 bases). Germline V lookup: CDR1 MNHEY, CDR2 SMNVEV (reference sequence). The CDR3 spans 16 residues. Trimming took off 3 bases at V and 4 bases at J, with 18 bases between the two ends. The CDR3, as DNA: TGTGCCAGCAGTTTCATCTCCCTTTCAGGGTTCTATGGCTACACCTTC. Protein product: CASSFISLSGFYGYTF.

The V call is TRBV11-2, the J call TRBJ2-7; possibly TRBD2 for D (6 bases). The CDR3 runs to 15 residues. The germline V and J ends were trimmed by 0 bases and 2 bases, with 11 bases remaining between them. Germline CDR1 SGHAT, CDR2 FQNNGV. The CDR3 bases are TGTGCCAGCAGCTTAGATTTAGCGGTTGCCTACGAGCAGTACTTC. Translation: CASSLDLAVAYEQYF.

V is TRBV10-3 and J is TRBJ2-7; 8 bases align to TRBD1. CDR1 ENHRY and CDR2 SYGVKD come from the germline V gene. The CDR3 spans 16 residues. J lost 0 bases, V lost 2 bases, and 6 bases had no gene match. The CDR3 here is CAISETRQGRSYEQYF. CDR3 in DNA: TGTGCCATCAGTGAGACAAGACAGGGGCGCTCCTACGAGCAGTACTTC.

The genes are TRBV28 and TRBJ1-5, with 11 bases that match TRBD1. Trimming cost V 5 bases and J 7 bases; bases outside gene matches: 7. The CDR3 consists of 15 residues. In germline, CDR1 is MDHEN, CDR2 SYDVKM. Here the CDR3 DNA reads TGTGCCAGCAGTGTGAGGACAGGGGGCGTGCAGCCCCAGCATTTT. Its protein product is CASSVRTGGVQPQHF.

The genes are TRBV27 and TRBJ2-1; 11 bases agree with TRBD1. CDR1 is MNHEY, CDR2 SMNVEV, per germline (reference sequence). The V and J ends lost 6 bases and 4 bases, in that order; junction bases with no gene match: 11. This CDR3 contains 17 residues. This CDR3 reads CASRADRGRGVYNEQFF. The CDR3 bases are TGTGCCAGCAGGGCGGACAGGGGGCGGGGGGTGTACAATGAGCAGTTCTTC.

This clone was seen only once. The rearrangement uses TRBV6-5 and TRBJ1-1; possibly TRBD1 for D (5 bases). CDR1 is MNHEY and CDR2 is SVGAGI in the germline V gene. Trimming removed 3 bases at V and 7 bases at J, with 12 bases between. This CDR3 spans 13 amino acids. The CDR3 region has the DNA TGTGCCAGCAGTTATGGCGGGGGGGGTGAAGCTTTCTTT. Translation gives CASSYGGGGEAFF.

This clone was detected a few times. One junction end disagrees with the germline gene, perhaps due to a read error. The chain combines TRBV24-1 with TRBJ2-2; tentatively, D is TRBD1 (6 bases). Germline-derived CDR1 and CDR2 are KGHDR and SFDVKD. This CDR3 is 15 amino acids long. CDR3 coding DNA: TGTGCCTCCAGAGGTGGACAGACGAACACCGGGGAGCTGTTTTTT. This codes for CASRGGQTNTGELFF.